These 26 T cell receptor beta chains were all obtained from the same sample, sequenced in a study of blood T cell repertoires in COVID-19. Here immunoSEQ multiplex PCR was the method, and the copy in TCRdb shows in-frame clones only, minus some. The table has 260,000 or so clones, under 90% seen once. Sequences were obtained from PBMCs or T cells enriched from blood (not recorded which). The receptor set was obtained from a man younger than 30 who had recovered from COVID-19.

This clone was picked up a small number of times. This sequence joins TRBV3-1 (or the pseudogene TRBV3-2) and TRBJ1-4; D is undetermined. The V and J ends lost 4 bases and 8 bases respectively, with 17 bases between them. Per germline, CDR1 LGHDT and CDR2 YNNKEL (reference sequence). This CDR3 has 15 amino acids. Here the CDR3 reads CASSRSEGLQEKLFF. The CDR3 nucleotides read TGTGCCAGCAGCCGCTCAGAGGGTCTCCAAGAAAAACTGTTTTTT.

The chain carries TRBV24-1 and TRBJ2-6; the D gene is possibly TRBD1 (6 bases). The V gene's germline CDR1 is KGHDR and CDR2 SFDVKD. The CDR3 runs to 17 residues. Trimming left V 4 bases short and J 2 bases short, with 14 bases between. Here the CDR3 DNA reads TGTGCCACCAGTGAAACCAGGGGCAGAACTGGGGCCAACGTCCTGACTTTC. Protein product: CATSETRGRTGANVLTF.

V gene TRBV30 combines with J gene TRBJ2-7, with TRBD1 matching 7 bases. V lost 3 bases, J lost 4 bases, and 6 bases stayed unmatched. Germline assignment: CDR1 GTSNPN and CDR2 SVGIG (reference sequence). The CDR3 contains 13 residues. CDR3 loop: CAWRRQGAYEQYF. The CDR3 bases are TGTGCCTGGAGGCGACAGGGTGCGTACGAGCAGTACTTC.

The rearrangement joins TRBV5-8 to TRBJ1-5; D not resolved. This CDR3 is built from 16 residues. In germline, CDR1 is SGHTS, CDR2 YDEGEE. V was clipped by 4 bases and J by 6 bases, with 20 bases between them. The CDR3 DNA is TGTGCCAGCAGCGCCACCGACGTATCGGGTTTTCAGCCCCAGCATTTT. Its translation: CASSATDVSGFQPQHF.

The chain recombines TRBV29-1 with TRBJ2-1, with a possible D match to TRBD2 (7 bases). CDR1 and CDR2 (germline): SQVTM, ANQGSEA. CDR3 size: 15 residues. V lost 1 base and J lost 8, with 18 bases in between. The CDR3 sequence: CSVEGGGRASYEQFF. CDR3 in DNA: TGCAGCGTTGAAGGAGGGGGGAGGGCCTCTTATGAGCAGTTCTTC.

The rearrangement uses TRBV28 and TRBJ1-4, with D perhaps TRBD1 (6 bases). Germline CDR1 is MDHEN and CDR2 is SYDVKM. There are 16 residues in the CDR3. V dropped 5 bases and J dropped 3 bases, with 16 bases sitting between them. The CDR3 nucleotides are TGTGCCAGCAGTCTCACAGGGTCGTGGGCTAATGAAAAACTGTTTTTT. Encoded protein: CASSLTGSWANEKLFF.

The table lists this clone with a count of one. V usage is TRBV30 and J usage is TRBJ1-3; D unresolved. The V and J ends lost 3 bases and 4 bases respectively, with 7 bases between them. This CDR3 contains 12 residues. CDR1 is GTSNPN and CDR2 is SVGIG in the germline V gene (reference sequence). This CDR3 is CAWRFGGNTIYF. The CDR3 coding sequence is TGTGCCTGGAGGTTTGGCGGAAACACCATATATTTT.

The rearrangement links TRBV27 to TRBJ2-7; D possibly corresponds to TRBD1 (5 bases). Trimming removed 1 base from V and 5 bases from J, with 9 bases in between. CDR1 is MNHEY, CDR2 SMNVEV, per germline (reference sequence). The CDR3 is made up of 13 amino acids. CDR3 DNA: TGTGCCAGCAGTTTATTTGAAGGGGACGAGCAGTACTTC. It codes for CASSLFEGDEQYF.

The chain couples TRBV6-5 to TRBJ2-3; D may be TRBD2 (6 bases). The CDR3 is 13 residues long. Germline CDR1 is MNHEY and CDR2 is SVGAGI. V lost 4 bases, J lost 4 bases, and 9 bases lay in between. CDR3 DNA: TGTGCCAGCAGTTCGTCGGGAGCAGATACGCAGTATTTT. Its protein product is CASSSSGADTQYF.

The CDR3 sequence is CAWRLSSPAETQYF. In DNA form, the CDR3 reads TGTGCCTGGAGACTGAGCTCCCCTGCGGAGACCCAGTACTTC. The J gene is TRBJ2-5, the V gene TRBV30; no definite D call. The length of the CDR3 is 14 residues. CDR1 is GTSNPN and CDR2 is SVGIG in the germline V gene (reference sequence). V was shortened by 3 bases and J by 5 bases, with 16 bases between the two germline ends.

The chain links TRBV5-1 to TRBJ2-7, with 9 positions matching TRBD1. V dropped 5 bases and J dropped 1; count of bases not matched to a gene: 7. CDR1 is SGHRS, CDR2 YFSETQ, per germline. CDR3 size: 15 residues. The DNA for the CDR3 is TGCGCCAGCAGTTTTGGACAGGGGCCGTCCTACGAGCAGTACTTC. Translated, it gives CASSFGQGPSYEQYF.

The chain has TRBV19 and TRBJ1-1; D is unresolved. The CDR3 spans 15 residues. V lost 3 bases and J lost 8, with 19 bases in between. Germline values: CDR1 LNHDA, CDR2 SQIVND (reference sequence). The CDR3 DNA reads as TGTGCCAGTAGTATTCGGTGGCAGGAAGTGTTAGAAGCTTTCTTT. Its protein product is CASSIRWQEVLEAFF.

The V call is TRBV15, the J call TRBJ2-7; 7 bases fit TRBD2. After removal of 3 bases from V and 5 bases from J, the junction contained 4 bases not matched to a gene. CDR1 is LNHNV and CDR2 is YYDKDF in the germline V gene (reference sequence). The CDR3 sequence is 13 residues long. CDR3 bases: TGTGCCACCAGCAGCCTGGGGGGGGACGAGCAGTACTTC. Translating gives CATSSLGGDEQYF. Looking up the rest from reference TRBV15 and TRBJ2-7 gives the full variable domain: DAMVIQNPRYQVTQFGKPVTLSCSQTLNHNVMYWYQQKSSQAPKLLFHYYDKDFNNEADTPDNFQSRRPNTSFCFLDIRSPGLGDTAMYLCATSSLGGDEQYFGPGTRLTVT.

The V gene is TRBV12-3 or TRBV12-4, the J gene TRBJ1-6; the D is unclear. This CDR3 contains 13 residues. The ends were cut back, 3 bases at V and 7 bases at J, with 7 bases in the middle. The CDR3 coding sequence is TGTGCCAGCAGTTTGGCGGGGAATTCACCCCTCCACTTT. Protein sequence: CASSLAGNSPLHF.

This clone showed up just once. The chain recombines TRBV27 with TRBJ1-4; D might be TRBD1 (6 bases). Germline lookup yields CDR1 MNHEY and CDR2 SMNVEV (reference sequence). Trimming pared 6 bases from V and 0 bases from J, leaving 11 bases between. The CDR3 contains 15 residues. DNA of the CDR3: TGTGCCAGCAGGGCAGGGGCTGCAACTAATGAAAAACTGTTTTTT. This gives the protein CASRAGAATNEKLFF.

This clone was observed a few times. V and J are TRBV19 and TRBJ2-7; 8 bases line up with TRBD1. This CDR3 region has 14 residues. The germline V gene encodes CDR1 LNHDA and CDR2 SQIVND (reference sequence). Germline trimming cut 7 bases from V and 6 bases from J; bases unmatched to any gene: 11. The CDR3 DNA reads TGTGCCAGTACCGAGACAGGGGCTTCGGGCGAGCAGTACTTC. Protein sequence: CASTETGASGEQYF.

The V call is TRBV27, the J call TRBJ2-1; weak D call: TRBD2 (5 bases). In germline, CDR1 is MNHEY, CDR2 SMNVEV (reference sequence). This CDR3 is 15 amino acids long. Trimming shortened V by 5 bases and J by 1 base, and 12 bases separated the two germline ends. The CDR3: CASSLTRRSYNEQFF. The CDR3 nucleotides read TGTGCCAGCAGTCTCACTAGAAGGTCCTACAATGAGCAGTTCTTC.

V and J are TRBV5-1 and TRBJ1-2; TRBD1 matches 10 bases. The CDR3 has 14 amino acids. V lost 4 bases to trimming and J lost 6 bases; unmatched junction nucleotides: 6. Per germline, CDR1 SGHRS and CDR2 YFSETQ. The DNA for the CDR3 is TGCGCCAGCAGCGAACAGACAGGGGGCGATGGCTACACCTTC. Its protein is CASSEQTGGDGYTF. The complete variable domain, with remaining parts taken from reference TRBV5-1 and TRBJ1-2, reads KAGVTQTPRYLIKTRGQQVTLSCSPISGHRSVSWYQQTPGQGLQFLFEYFSETQRNKGNFPGRFSGRQFSNSRSEMNVSTLELGDSALYLCASSEQTGGDGYTFGSGTRLTVV.

The chain links TRBV27 to TRBJ1-1, with 9 bases fitting TRBD1. V lost 6 bases, J lost 6 bases, and 11 bases stayed unmatched. The CDR3 consists of 15 residues. From germline, CDR1 is MNHEY and CDR2 SMNVEV (reference sequence). The CDR3 region is CASRRKGQGVSEAFF. CDR3 nucleotides: TGTGCCAGCAGACGAAAGGGACAGGGAGTTTCTGAAGCTTTCTTT.

The chain combines TRBV9 with TRBJ2-2; the D gene is possibly TRBD1 (6 bases). The CDR3 totals 15 residues. Germline assignment: CDR1 SGDLS and CDR2 YYNGEE. Trimming pared 0 bases from V and 1 base from J, leaving 7 bases between. The CDR3 DNA reads TGTGCCAGCAGCGTAGGACAGGAGAACACCGGGGAGCTGTTTTTT. It yields the protein CASSVGQENTGELFF. Full variable domain (rest looked up from reference TRBV9 and TRBJ2-2): DSGVTQTPKHLITATGQRVTLRCSPRSGDLSVYWYQQSLDQGLQFLIQYYNGEERAKGNILERFSAQQFPDLHSELNLSSLELGDSALYFCASSVGQENTGELFFGEGSRLTVL.

This clone showed up just a few times. This chain connects TRBV19 to TRBJ1-1; 7 nucleotides align to TRBD1. J was trimmed by 4 bases and V by 5 bases; bases with no gene match: 4. This CDR3 contains 13 residues. CDR1 is LNHDA, CDR2 SQIVND, per germline (reference sequence). The CDR3 sequence is CASSGTVITEAFF. In nucleotides, the CDR3 is TGTGCCAGTAGTGGGACAGTGATCACTGAAGCTTTCTTT.

The J gene is TRBJ2-1, the V gene TRBV25-1, with D maybe TRBD2 (6 bases). V lost 3 bases and J lost 3, with 9 bases in between. This CDR3 region has 14 residues. Germline V gene sequence: CDR1 MGHDK, CDR2 SYGVNS. Here the CDR3 DNA reads TGTGCCAGCAGTGACTCCGGGGGCTACAATGAGCAGTTCTTC. Translated, it gives CASSDSGGYNEQFF.

This chain uses TRBV7-9 with TRBJ2-2; tentatively, D is TRBD2 (7 bases). Germline loops: CDR1 SEHNR, CDR2 FQNEAQ (reference sequence). The length of the CDR3 is 13 residues. The V and J ends lost 10 bases and 8 bases respectively, with 17 bases between them. CDR3 loop: CATGTGGPGELFF. CDR3 DNA: TGTGCCACCGGGACCGGGGGGCCAGGGGAGCTGTTTTTT. The full variable domain, in which reference TRBV7-9 and TRBJ2-2 provide the parts outside the CDR3, is DTGVSQNPRHKITKRGQNVTFRCDPISEHNRLYWYRQTLGQGPEFLTYFQNEAQLEKSRLLSDRFSAERPKGSFSTLEIQRTEQGDSAMYLCATGTGGPGELFFGEGSRLTVL.

The gene calls are TRBV18 and TRBJ1-3; 7 bases align to TRBD1. Germline trimming cut 2 bases from V and 7 bases from J; bases unmatched to any gene: 5. Germline CDR1 reads KGHSH; CDR2 reads LQKENI. The CDR3 spans 14 residues. This chain's CDR3 is CASSPETGRNTIYF. The DNA for the CDR3 is TGTGCCAGCTCACCAGAGACAGGGCGCAACACCATATATTTT.

This rearrangement joins TRBV19 to TRBJ2-1; 7 bases are shared with TRBD1. CDR1 is LNHDA and CDR2 is SQIVND in the germline V gene (reference sequence). There are 14 residues in the CDR3. V was pared by 6 bases and J by 11 bases, with 13 bases of the junction left unmatched. This CDR3 reads CASREAGGTMKQFF. The CDR3 DNA reads as TGTGCCAGTAGGGAGGCAGGGGGAACAATGAAGCAGTTCTTC.

This chain joins TRBV27 and TRBJ2-3; 7 positions match TRBD2. Trimming at V came to 2 bases and at J to 2 bases, leaving 7 bases not matched to a gene. This CDR3 has 16 residues. The germline gives CDR1 MNHEY, CDR2 SMNVEV (reference sequence). The CDR3 DNA sequence: TGTGCCAGCAGTTTAAAGGAGAGACTAGCCACAGATACGCAGTATTTT. This translates into CASSLKERLATDTQYF.